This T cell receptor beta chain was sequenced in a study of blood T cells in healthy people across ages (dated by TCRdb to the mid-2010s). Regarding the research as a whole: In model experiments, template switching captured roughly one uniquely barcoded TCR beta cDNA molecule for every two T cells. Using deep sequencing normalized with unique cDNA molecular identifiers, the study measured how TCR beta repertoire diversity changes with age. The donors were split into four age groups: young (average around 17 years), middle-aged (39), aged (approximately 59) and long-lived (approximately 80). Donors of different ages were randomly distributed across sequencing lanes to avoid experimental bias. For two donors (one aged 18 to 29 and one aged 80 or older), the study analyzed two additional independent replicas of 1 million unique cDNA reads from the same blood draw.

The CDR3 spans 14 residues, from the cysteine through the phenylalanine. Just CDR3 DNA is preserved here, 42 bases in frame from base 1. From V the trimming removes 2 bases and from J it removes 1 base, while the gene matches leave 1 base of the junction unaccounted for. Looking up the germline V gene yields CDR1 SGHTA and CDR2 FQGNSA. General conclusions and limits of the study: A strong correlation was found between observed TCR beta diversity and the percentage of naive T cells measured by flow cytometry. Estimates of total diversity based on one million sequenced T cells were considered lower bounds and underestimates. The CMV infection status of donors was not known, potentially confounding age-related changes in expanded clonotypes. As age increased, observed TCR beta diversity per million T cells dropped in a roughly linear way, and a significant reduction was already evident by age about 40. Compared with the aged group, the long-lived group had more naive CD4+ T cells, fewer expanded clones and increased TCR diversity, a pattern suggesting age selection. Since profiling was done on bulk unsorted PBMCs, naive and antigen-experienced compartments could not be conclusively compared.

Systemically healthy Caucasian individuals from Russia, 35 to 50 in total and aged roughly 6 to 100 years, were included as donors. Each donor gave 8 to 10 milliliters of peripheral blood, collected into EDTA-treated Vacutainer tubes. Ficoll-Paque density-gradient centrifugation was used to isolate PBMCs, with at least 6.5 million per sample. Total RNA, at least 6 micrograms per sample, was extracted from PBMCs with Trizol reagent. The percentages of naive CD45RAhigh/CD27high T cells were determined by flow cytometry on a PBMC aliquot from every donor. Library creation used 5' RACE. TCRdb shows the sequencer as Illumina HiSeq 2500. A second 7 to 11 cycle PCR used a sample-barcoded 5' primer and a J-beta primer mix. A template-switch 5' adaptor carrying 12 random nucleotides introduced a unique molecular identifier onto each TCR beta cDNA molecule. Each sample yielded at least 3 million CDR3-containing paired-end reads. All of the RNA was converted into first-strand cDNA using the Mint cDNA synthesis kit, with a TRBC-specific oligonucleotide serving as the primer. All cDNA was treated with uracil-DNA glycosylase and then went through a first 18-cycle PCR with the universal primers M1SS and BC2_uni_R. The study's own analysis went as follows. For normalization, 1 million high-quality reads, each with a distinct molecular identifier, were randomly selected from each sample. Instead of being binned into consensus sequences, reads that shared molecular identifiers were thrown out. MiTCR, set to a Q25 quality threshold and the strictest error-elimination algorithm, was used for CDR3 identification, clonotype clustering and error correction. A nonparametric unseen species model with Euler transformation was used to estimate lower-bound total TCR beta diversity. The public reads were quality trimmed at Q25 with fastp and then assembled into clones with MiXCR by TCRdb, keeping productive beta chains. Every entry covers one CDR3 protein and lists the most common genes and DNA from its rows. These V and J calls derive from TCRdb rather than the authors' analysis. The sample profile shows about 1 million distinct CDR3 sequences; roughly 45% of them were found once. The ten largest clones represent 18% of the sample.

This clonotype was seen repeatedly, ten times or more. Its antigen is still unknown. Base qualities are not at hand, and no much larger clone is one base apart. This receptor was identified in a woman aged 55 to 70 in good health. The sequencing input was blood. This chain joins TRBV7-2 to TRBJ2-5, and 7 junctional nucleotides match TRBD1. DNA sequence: TGTGCCAGCAGCTTAAGGGGGCTCCAAGAGACCCAGTACTTC. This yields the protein CASSLRGLQETQYF.